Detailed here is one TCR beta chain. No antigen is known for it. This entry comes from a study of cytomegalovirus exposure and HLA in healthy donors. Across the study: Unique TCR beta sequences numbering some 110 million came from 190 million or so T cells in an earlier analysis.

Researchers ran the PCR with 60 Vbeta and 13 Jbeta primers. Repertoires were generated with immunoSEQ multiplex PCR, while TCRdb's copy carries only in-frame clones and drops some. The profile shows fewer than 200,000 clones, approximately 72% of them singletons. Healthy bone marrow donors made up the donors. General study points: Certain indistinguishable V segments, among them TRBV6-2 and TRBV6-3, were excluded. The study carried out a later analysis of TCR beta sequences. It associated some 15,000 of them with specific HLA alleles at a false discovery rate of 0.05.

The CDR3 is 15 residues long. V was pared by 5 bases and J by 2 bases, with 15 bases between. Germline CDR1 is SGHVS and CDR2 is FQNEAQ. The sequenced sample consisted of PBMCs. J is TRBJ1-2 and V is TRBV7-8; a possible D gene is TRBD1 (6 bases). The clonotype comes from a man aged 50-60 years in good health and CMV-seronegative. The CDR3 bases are TGTGCCAGCAGCCCCGGCGGGGGGGCGAACTATGGCTACACCTTC. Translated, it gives CASSPGGGANYGYTF.